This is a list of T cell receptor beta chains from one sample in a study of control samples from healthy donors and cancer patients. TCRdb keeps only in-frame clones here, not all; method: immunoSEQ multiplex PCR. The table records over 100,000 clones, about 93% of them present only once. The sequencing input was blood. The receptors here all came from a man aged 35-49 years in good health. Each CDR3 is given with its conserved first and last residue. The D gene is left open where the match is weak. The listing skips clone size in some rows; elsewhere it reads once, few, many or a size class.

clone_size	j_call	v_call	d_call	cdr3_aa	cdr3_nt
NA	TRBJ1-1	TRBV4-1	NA	CASRFDQLDTEAFF	TGCGCCAGCAGGTTTGACCAACTGGACACTGAAGCTTTCTTT
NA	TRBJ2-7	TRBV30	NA	CAQGLNSYEQYF	TGTGCCCAGGGCCTCAATAGCTACGAGCAGTACTTC
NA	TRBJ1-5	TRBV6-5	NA	CASISGSAQPQHF	TGTGCCAGCATTTCAGGGTCCGCTCAGCCCCAGCATTTT
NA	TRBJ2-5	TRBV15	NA	CATSTRGGTQYF	TGTGCCACCAGCACTAGGGGGGGGACCCAGTACTTC
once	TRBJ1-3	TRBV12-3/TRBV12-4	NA	CASSRNTIYF	TGTGCCAGCAGCCGAAACACCATATATTTT
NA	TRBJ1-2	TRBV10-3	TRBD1	CAIKTRDSGTAGYTF	TGTGCCATCAAGACCCGGGACAGCGGAACGGCTGGCTACACCTTC
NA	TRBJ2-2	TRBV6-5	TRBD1	CASSWDRATGELFF	TGTGCCAGCAGTTGGGACAGGGCGACCGGGGAGCTGTTTTTT
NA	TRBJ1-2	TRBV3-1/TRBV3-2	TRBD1	CASRPGGVYGYTF	TGTGCCAGCAGACCAGGGGGGGTTTATGGCTACACCTTC
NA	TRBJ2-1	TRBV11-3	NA	CASSYDKSNEQFF	TGTGCCAGCAGCTACGACAAAAGCAATGAGCAGTTCTTC
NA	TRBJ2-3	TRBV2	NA	CASRDRLHDLYTDTQYF	TGTGCCAGCAGGGACAGACTACACGACCTTTACACAGATACGCAGTATTTT
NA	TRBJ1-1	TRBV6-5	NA	CAGSKGRNTEAFF	TGTGCCGGTTCGAAGGGGAGGAACACTGAAGCTTTCTTT
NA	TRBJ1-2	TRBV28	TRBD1	CASSSPAGRGQVGYTF	TGTGCCAGCAGTTCGCCAGCGGGCAGGGGGCAGGTCGGCTACACCTTC
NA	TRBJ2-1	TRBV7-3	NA	CASSLGAARNEQFF	TGTGCCAGCAGCTTAGGGGCCGCGAGAAATGAGCAGTTCTTC
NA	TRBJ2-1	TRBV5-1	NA	CASSDGGRPYNEQFF	TGCGCCAGCAGCGATGGGGGCCGACCTTACAATGAGCAGTTCTTC
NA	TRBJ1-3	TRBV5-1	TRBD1	CASSLESGTGLGNTIYF	TGCGCCAGCAGCTTGGAATCCGGGACAGGGCTCGGAAACACCATATATTTT
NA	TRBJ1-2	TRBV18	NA	CASSPGRNYGYTF	TGTGCCAGCTCACCGGGCCGCAACTATGGCTACACCTTC
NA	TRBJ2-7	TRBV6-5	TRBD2	CASKAGDPYEQYF	TGTGCCAGCAAGGCGGGAGACCCCTACGAGCAGTACTTC
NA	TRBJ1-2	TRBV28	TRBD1	CASRPGQLYGYTF	TGTGCCAGCAGGCCGGGACAGCTCTATGGCTACACCTTC
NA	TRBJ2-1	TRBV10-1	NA	CASSRSRWSEQFF	TGCGCCAGCAGCCGGTCCCGGTGGTCTGAGCAGTTCTTC
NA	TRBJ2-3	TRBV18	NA	CASSPTSTREDTQYF	TGTGCCAGCTCACCTACTAGCACCAGGGAGGATACGCAGTATTTT
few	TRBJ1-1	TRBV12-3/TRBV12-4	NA	CASSFGGYTEAFF	TGTGCCAGCAGTTTCGGTGGATACACTGAAGCTTTCTTT
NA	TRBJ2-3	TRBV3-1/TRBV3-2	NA	CASSPHFEDTQYF	TGTGCCAGCAGCCCCCACTTTGAAGATACGCAGTATTTT
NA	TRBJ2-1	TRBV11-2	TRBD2	CASSLGLAGVEQFF	TGTGCCAGCAGCTTAGGCCTAGCGGGGGTTGAGCAGTTCTTC
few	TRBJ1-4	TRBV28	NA	CASSFPGQGLEKLFF	TGTGCCAGCAGTTTTCCCGGGCAGGGCCTCGAAAAACTGTTTTTT
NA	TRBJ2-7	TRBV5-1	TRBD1	CASTGTGAYEQYF	TGCGCCAGCACCGGGACAGGGGCCTACGAGCAGTACTTC
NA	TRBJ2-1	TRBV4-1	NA	CASSQDRGSSSYNEQFF	TGCGCCAGCAGCCAAGATAGGGGCTCCAGCTCCTACAATGAGCAGTTCTTC
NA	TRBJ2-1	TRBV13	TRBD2	CASSFGGGGSYNEQFF	TGTGCCAGCAGCTTTGGCGGGGGAGGTTCCTACAATGAGCAGTTCTTC
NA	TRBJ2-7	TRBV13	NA	CASSLREQGLNSYEQYF	TGTGCCAGCAGCTTACGCGAACAGGGACTGAACTCCTACGAGCAGTACTTC
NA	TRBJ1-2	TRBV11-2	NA	CASSLGAAGFGYTF	TGTGCCAGCAGCTTGGGGGCAGCGGGATTCGGCTACACCTTC
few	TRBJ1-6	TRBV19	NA	CASSIQGSSPLHF	TGTGCCAGTAGTATTCAGGGTTCTTCACCCCTCCACTTT
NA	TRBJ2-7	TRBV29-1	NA	CSVGQPRSYEQYF	TGCAGCGTCGGACAGCCACGTTCCTACGAGCAGTACTTC
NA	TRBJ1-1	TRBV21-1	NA	CASSPWLSLNTEAFF	TGTGCCAGCAGCCCTTGGTTATCCTTGAACACTGAAGCTTTCTTT
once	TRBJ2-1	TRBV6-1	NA	CASSEVPPPSYNEQFF	TGTGCCAGCAGTGAAGTTCCTCCACCCTCCTACAATGAGCAGTTCTTC
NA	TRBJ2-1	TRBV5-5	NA	CASSLGLQGDKQFF	TGTGCCAGCAGCTTGGGTCTACAGGGAGATAAGCAGTTCTTC
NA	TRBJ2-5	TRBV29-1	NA	CSVGQLQETQYF	TGCAGCGTTGGGCAGCTCCAAGAGACCCAGTACTTC
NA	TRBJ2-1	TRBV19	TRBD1	CASSLDRGSYNEQFF	TGTGCCAGTAGTCTGGACAGGGGTTCCTACAATGAGCAGTTCTTC
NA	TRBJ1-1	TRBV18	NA	CASSPVLPNTEAFF	TGTGCCAGCTCACCGGTGCTACCGAACACTGAAGCTTTCTTT
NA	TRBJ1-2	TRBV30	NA	CAWSGSYGYTF	TGTGCCTGGAGTGGTTCGTATGGCTACACCTTC
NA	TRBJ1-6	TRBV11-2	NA	CASSLDSERRAPLHF	TGTGCCAGCAGCTTAGATAGCGAGAGGAGAGCACCCCTCCACTTT
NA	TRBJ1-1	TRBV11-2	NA	CASSSQTGYTEAFF	TGTGCCAGCAGCTCACAAACAGGGTACACTGAAGCTTTCTTT
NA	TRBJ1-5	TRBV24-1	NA	CATSRGNQPQHF	TGTGCCACCAGCAGGGGCAATCAGCCCCAGCATTTT
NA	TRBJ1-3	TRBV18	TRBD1	CASSPPVRQGVAGNTIYF	TGTGCCAGCTCACCACCGGTTCGACAGGGAGTTGCAGGAAACACCATATATTTT
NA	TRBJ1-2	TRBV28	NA	CASTNGNYGYTF	TGTGCCAGCACAAACGGAAACTATGGCTACACCTTC
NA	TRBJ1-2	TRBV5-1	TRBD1	CASSLAIGQGFGYTF	TGCGCCAGCAGCTTGGCCATTGGACAGGGCTTCGGCTACACCTTC
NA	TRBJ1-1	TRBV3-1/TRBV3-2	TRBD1	CASTGTGGPEAFF	TGTGCCAGCACCGGGACAGGAGGCCCTGAAGCTTTCTTT
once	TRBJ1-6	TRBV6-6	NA	CASSYGDSPLHF	TGTGCCAGCAGTTATGGGGATTCACCCCTCCACTTT
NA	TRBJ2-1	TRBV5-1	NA	CASSLEGNEQFF	TGCGCCAGCAGCTTGGAAGGGAATGAGCAGTTCTTC